This paragraph covers one TCR beta chain sequence. Germline V gene sequence: CDR1 LNHNV, CDR2 YYDKDF (reference sequence). This CDR3 comprises 15 residues. The V and J ends lost 5 bases and 9 bases respectively, with 20 bases between them. Here immunoSEQ multiplex PCR was the method, and the copy in TCRdb shows in-frame clones only, minus some. Of about 76,000 clones in the sample, roughly 80% were seen once. These data come from a study of OX40 agonist ivuxolimab in advanced cancers. Study-level background: The diagnoses of dose-escalation patients were hepatocellular carcinoma, melanoma, renal cell or head and neck cancer.

This receptor was obtained from an adult with an advanced solid tumor such as melanoma, head and neck, liver or kidney cancer. V usage is TRBV15 and J usage is TRBJ2-1; D is perhaps TRBD1 (6 bases). Sample: CD4+ or CD8+ T cells sorted from blood, taken in a trial of the OX40 agonist ivuxolimab. In DNA form, the CDR3 reads TGTGCCACCAGCTCAGGGGCAGGGGACGCAGGTGAGCAGTTCTTC. Encoded protein: CATSSGAGDAGEQFF.